The 22 T cell receptor beta chains below all came from one sample that was sequenced in a study of T cell responses to AZD1222 COVID-19 vaccine. TCRdb keeps only in-frame clones here, not all; method: immunoSEQ multiplex PCR. Of some 120,000 clones listed, roughly 91% are singletons. Sequencing used peripheral blood, obtained on day 0 of AZD1222 vaccination. These receptors were collected from an adult in good health.

The chain joins TRBV2 to TRBJ2-7; TRBD2 agrees at 7 bases. Germline values: CDR1 SNHLY, CDR2 FYNNEI. The V segment lost 5 bases and the J segment 5 bases; nucleotides outside the gene matches: 21. The CDR3 is made up of 18 amino acids. Written as DNA, the CDR3 is TGTGCCAGCAGTTACTCCTTTTCAGGCGGGACTACCTTTGACGAGCAGTACTTC. Amino acids: CASSYSFSGGTTFDEQYF.

V is TRBV30 and J is TRBJ1-1; no definite D call. The CDR3 runs 12 residues. The V and J ends lost 0 bases and 1 base respectively, with 3 bases between them. Germline lookup yields CDR1 GTSNPN and CDR2 SVGIG (reference sequence). CDR3 sequence: CAWSVGNTEAFF. In DNA form, the CDR3 reads TGTGCCTGGAGTGTGGGGAACACTGAAGCTTTCTTT.

The chain employs TRBV5-4 and TRBJ2-3; D is possibly TRBD1 (7 bases). The CDR3 is 13 amino acids. Germline CDR1 reads SGHNT; CDR2 reads YYREEE (reference sequence). Trimming removed 4 bases at V and 6 bases at J, with 12 bases between. The DNA of the CDR3 is TGTGCCAGCAGCCCGACAGGGAGGGATACGCAGTATTTT. It specifies CASSPTGRDTQYF.

The chain joins TRBV25-1 to TRBJ2-3; D possibly corresponds to TRBD2 (7 bases). The CDR3 runs 14 residues. The V and J ends lost 4 bases and 4 bases respectively, with 12 bases between them. CDR1 MGHDK and CDR2 SYGVNS come from the germline V gene. In DNA, the CDR3 is TGTGCCAGCAGTGGCCAGGGGAGGGCAGATACGCAGTATTTT. This translates into CASSGQGRADTQYF.

The rearrangement joins TRBV5-6 to TRBJ1-1, with TRBD1 as a possible D gene (5 bases). Trimming shortened V by 0 bases and J by 7 bases, and 10 bases separated the two germline ends. Germline assignment: CDR1 SGHDT and CDR2 YYEEEE. The CDR3 sequence is 13 residues long. The CDR3 loop reads CASSLGGAVEAFF. DNA for the CDR3: TGTGCCAGCAGCTTGGGAGGGGCGGTTGAAGCTTTCTTT. The full variable domain, completed using reference TRBV5-6 and TRBJ1-1, is DAGVTQSPTHLIKTRGQQVTLRCSPKSGHDTVSWYQQALGQGPQFIFQYYEEEERQRGNFPDRFSGHQFPNYSSELNVNALLLGDSALYLCASSLGGAVEAFFGQGTRLTVV.

The chain employs TRBV5-4 and TRBJ2-2; the match to TRBD2 covers 11 bases. Germline CDR1 is SGHNT and CDR2 is YYREEE (reference sequence). This CDR3 comprises 15 residues. The junction had 8 bases not matched to a gene; V was cut back by 7 bases and J by 6 bases. CDR3 sequence: CASGRLAGTAGELFF. The CDR3 DNA is TGTGCCAGCGGACGACTAGCGGGAACGGCCGGGGAGCTGTTTTTT.

The J gene is TRBJ1-1, the V gene TRBV2; the D is unclear. CDR3 length: 12 residues. The germline V gene encodes CDR1 SNHLY and CDR2 FYNNEI. The CDR3 DNA follows: TGTGCAGGCAGATACATGAACACTGAAGCTTTCTTT. Protein product: CAGRYMNTEAFF.

This chain connects TRBV27 to TRBJ1-3; D is ambiguous. Trimming pared 4 bases from V and 7 bases from J, leaving 11 bases between. CDR3 size: 13 residues. Per germline, CDR1 MNHEY and CDR2 SMNVEV (reference sequence). For the CDR3, the DNA is TGTGCCAGCAGTTCAGCCGTGGAGAACACCATATATTTT. Protein sequence: CASSSAVENTIYF.

On this clone: It is unclear where the CDR3 begins or ends on the DNA, so no DNA is shown, and the CDR3 is as TCRdb lists it. The chain recombines TRBV1 with TRBJ2-1; the DNA was not compared with TRBD2, the D call given in the table. TRBV1 has pseudogene status. From its first to its last residue, the CDR3 has 19 amino acids. The CDR3 here is CTSSQDWTSGSYFCDEQFF.

The chain joins TRBV30 to TRBJ2-5; D possibly corresponds to TRBD1 (6 bases). CDR3 length: 13 amino acids. Between the trimmed V and J ends, which lost 1 base and 4 bases, there was a span of 10 bases. Per germline, CDR1 GTSNPN and CDR2 SVGIG (reference sequence). This CDR3 reads CAWSGGHLETQYF. CDR3 bases: TGTGCCTGGAGTGGGGGGCACCTAGAGACCCAGTACTTC.

This clone appeared once. This chain links TRBV27 with TRBJ1-6; the D is unclear. Germline lookup yields CDR1 MNHEY and CDR2 SMNVEV (reference sequence). V was clipped by 3 bases and J by 7 bases, with 10 bases between them. The CDR3 runs 14 residues. This CDR3 is CASSFMPTNSPLHF. Written as DNA, the CDR3 is TGTGCCAGCAGTTTTATGCCGACCAATTCACCCCTCCACTTT.

The chain recombines TRBV29-1 with TRBJ2-5; 9 nucleotides line up with TRBD1. The germline CDR1 and CDR2 sequences are SQVTM and ANQGSEA. Trimming at V came to 5 bases and at J to 1 base, leaving 5 bases not matched to a gene. The CDR3 length is 14 residues. CDR3 sequence reads: CSVLDRGLQETQYF. The DNA for the CDR3 is TGCAGCGTTTTGGACAGGGGTCTCCAAGAGACCCAGTACTTC.

This rearrangement joins TRBV27 to TRBJ1-5, with 8 bases lining up with TRBD1. The CDR3 totals 16 residues. With 3 bases clipped from V and 0 bases from J, the junction kept 4 bases outside the gene matches. Germline CDR1 reads MNHEY; CDR2 reads SMNVEV (reference sequence). The CDR3 protein is CASSFTGGYSNQPQHF. As DNA, the CDR3 is TGTGCCAGCAGTTTTACAGGGGGGTATAGCAATCAGCCCCAGCATTTT.

V is TRBV19 and J is TRBJ1-1; 10 bases align to TRBD1. Per germline, CDR1 LNHDA and CDR2 SQIVND (reference sequence). The CDR3 loop spans 14 amino acids. The V gene end was trimmed by 9 bases and the J gene end by 2 bases; junction bases not matched to a gene: 6. The CDR3 protein is CASQRDRGNTEAFF. CDR3 nucleotide sequence: TGTGCCAGCCAGCGGGACAGGGGCAACACTGAAGCTTTCTTT.

The chain uses TRBV5-8 and TRBJ2-1, with 14 bases aligning to TRBD2. Germline CDR1 SGHTS, CDR2 YDEGEE. The CDR3 covers 15 residues. Germline trimming cut 4 bases from V and 6 bases from J; bases unmatched to any gene: 3. The CDR3 region is CASSRGLAGANEQFF. CDR3 in DNA: TGTGCCAGCAGCCGGGGACTAGCGGGAGCCAATGAGCAGTTCTTC.

The chain combines TRBV24-1 with TRBJ2-2; tentative D call: TRBD2 (7 bases). V lost 6 bases to trimming and J lost 0 bases, with 10 bases between them. CDR1 and CDR2 (germline): KGHDR, SFDVKD. The CDR3 sequence is 15 residues long. DNA for the CDR3: TGTGCCACCAGTCGGGGGGCCGCGAACACCGGGGAGCTGTTTTTT. It is translated as CATSRGAANTGELFF.

The CDR3 loop is CASSYLTSGKAGELFF. In nucleotides, the CDR3 is TGCGCCAGCAGCTACCTAACTAGCGGGAAAGCCGGGGAGCTGTTTTTT. This chain links TRBV5-1 with TRBJ2-2; 10 nucleotides align to TRBD2. With 3 bases clipped from V and 6 bases from J, the junction kept 8 bases outside the gene matches. The CDR3 runs 16 residues. The germline V gene encodes CDR1 SGHRS and CDR2 YFSETQ.

The chain employs TRBV12-3 or TRBV12-4 and TRBJ2-1, with 7 bases matching TRBD2. Trimming took 5 bases from V and 6 from J; bases not matched to a gene: 4. This CDR3 is built from 13 residues. CDR3 residues: CASSSGLVNEQFF. Here the CDR3 DNA reads TGTGCCAGCAGTAGCGGACTAGTCAATGAGCAGTTCTTC.

This clone showed up just once. The chain couples TRBV5-1 to TRBJ2-1; TRBD2 matches at 9 bases. The CDR3 consists of 17 residues. V dropped 4 bases and J dropped 2; count of bases not matched to a gene: 10. Germline lookup yields CDR1 SGHRS and CDR2 YFSETQ. This CDR3 reads CASSPGLAASPYNEQFF. CDR3 coding DNA: TGCGCCAGCAGCCCGGGACTAGCAGCCTCGCCCTACAATGAGCAGTTCTTC.

The rearrangement links TRBV4-1 to TRBJ1-1; D perhaps matches TRBD1 (5 bases). Germline CDR1 reads MGHRA; CDR2 reads YSYEKL. This CDR3 region has 16 residues. V lost 0 bases, J lost 10 bases, and 21 bases lay in between. The CDR3 bases are TGCGCCAGCAGCCAAGACCCGGGGGGTGATCAACTGAGAGCTTTCTTT. Protein sequence: CASSQDPGGDQLRAFF.

The V call is TRBV6-5, the J call TRBJ1-2; TRBD1 is a possible D gene (6 bases). V was trimmed by 4 bases and J by 8 bases, leaving 11 bases between them. The CDR3 length is 12 residues. From germline, CDR1 is MNHEY and CDR2 SVGAGI. CDR3 nucleotides: TGTGCCAGCAGTTCAGGGGCGCGAGGCTACACCTTC. Its protein is CASSSGARGYTF.

The rearrangement uses TRBV2 and TRBJ2-1; D gene uncertain. Germline CDR1 and CDR2: SNHLY and FYNNEI. Deletions cut 4 bases from V and 1 base from J, with 11 bases between. The length of the CDR3 is 15 residues. For the CDR3, the DNA is TGTGCCAGCAGTGCGAGACACAGTTCCTACAATGAGCAGTTCTTC. It encodes CASSARHSSYNEQFF.